These 6 T cell receptor beta chains came from one sample sequenced in a study of blood T cell repertoires in COVID-19. Profiling relied on immunoSEQ multiplex PCR, and the TCRdb table lists in-frame clones only, not all of them. The sample has around 94,000 clones; about 80% are singletons. The sequenced sample consisted of peripheral blood. The source of these receptors is a man aged 55-75 years with acute or convalescent COVID-19.

This clone appeared once. The chain couples TRBV5-1 to TRBJ2-7; no firm D call. Germline-derived CDR1 and CDR2 are SGHRS and YFSETQ. This CDR3 has 14 amino acids. Trimming removed 4 bases at V and 0 bases at J, with 11 bases between. The CDR3 DNA sequence: TGCGCCAGCAGCCCCGGAGAGGTCTCCTACGAGCAGTACTTC. It is translated as CASSPGEVSYEQYF.

This clone was observed a few times. This rearrangement joins TRBV7-6 to TRBJ2-3, with 9 bases matching TRBD2. J was trimmed by 4 bases and V by 4 bases; bases with no gene match: 9. Germline assignment: CDR1 SGHVS and CDR2 FNYEAQ. This CDR3 comprises 16 residues. The CDR3 sequence is CASSSLAGESADTQYF. CDR3 nucleotides: TGTGCCAGCAGCTCCTTAGCGGGGGAGAGCGCAGATACGCAGTATTTT.

The chain employs TRBV7-9 and TRBJ1-1, with 7 nucleotides matching TRBD1. CDR1 and CDR2 from the germline V gene are SEHNR and FQNEAQ (reference sequence). The V segment lost 2 bases and the J segment 0 bases; nucleotides outside the gene matches: 6. CDR3 size: 16 residues. The CDR3 nucleotides read TGTGCCAGCAGCTTATTCAGGGGGGCGCTGAACACTGAAGCTTTCTTT. Translating gives CASSLFRGALNTEAFF. Supplemented by reference TRBV7-9 and TRBJ1-1, the full variable domain reads DTGVSQNPRHKITKRGQNVTFRCDPISEHNRLYWYRQTLGQGPEFLTYFQNEAQLEKSRLLSDRFSAERPKGSFSTLEIQRTEQGDSAMYLCASSLFRGALNTEAFFGQGTRLTVV.

V gene TRBV6-5 combines with J gene TRBJ2-7; perhaps TRBD1 as D (5 bases). Trimming cost V 3 bases and J 5 bases, with 14 bases left between them. The CDR3 is 14 residues long. Germline V gene data show CDR1 as MNHEY and CDR2 as SVGAGI. DNA of the CDR3: TGTGCCAGCAGTTATTCGGCAGGGATCCACGAGCAGTACTTC. This codes for CASSYSAGIHEQYF.

CDR3 in DNA: TGTGCCAGTAGTATGAGGGGACAGGGTGGTCAGCCCCAGCATTTT. It is translated as CASSMRGQGGQPQHF. The chain is built from TRBV19 and TRBJ1-5; 9 bases match TRBD1. Germline V gives CDR1 LNHDA, CDR2 SQIVND (reference sequence). This CDR3 region has 15 residues. The trim removed 3 bases at V and 6 bases at J, leaving 6 bases unmatched.

J is TRBJ2-2 and V is TRBV5-1; the match to TRBD2 covers 12 bases. The CDR3 contains 15 residues. Losses at the gene ends were 5 bases for V and 2 bases for J; bases not matched to a gene: 1. Germline CDR1 is SGHRS and CDR2 is YFSETQ. CDR3 DNA: TGCGCCAGCAGACTAGCGGGGGGTAACACCGGGGAGCTGTTTTTT. This encodes CASRLAGGNTGELFF.